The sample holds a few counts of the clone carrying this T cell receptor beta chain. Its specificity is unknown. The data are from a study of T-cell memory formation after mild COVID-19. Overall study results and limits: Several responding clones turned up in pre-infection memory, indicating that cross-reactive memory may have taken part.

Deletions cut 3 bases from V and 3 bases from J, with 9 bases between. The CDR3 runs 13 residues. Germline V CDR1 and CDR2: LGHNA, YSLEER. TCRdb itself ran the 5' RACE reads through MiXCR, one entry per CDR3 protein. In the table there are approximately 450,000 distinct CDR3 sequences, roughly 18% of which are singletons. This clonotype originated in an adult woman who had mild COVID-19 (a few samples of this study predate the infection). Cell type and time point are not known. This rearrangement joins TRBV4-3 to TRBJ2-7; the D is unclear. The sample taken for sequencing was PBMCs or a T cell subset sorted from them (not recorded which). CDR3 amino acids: CASSQALNYEQYF. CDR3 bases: TGCGCCAGCAGCCAGGCTCTTAACTACGAGCAGTACTTC.